Following are 21 T cell receptor beta chains from one sample sequenced in a study of shared clonotypes between healthy human individuals. The assay was immunoSEQ multiplex PCR, and TCRdb's table has in-frame clones only and misses some. In the table there are some 2.3 million clones, more than 80% of which are singletons. The sample taken for sequencing was naive CD4+ T cells from PBMCs. Subset noted: CD45RA+ positively selected. These receptors were obtained from a man between 18 and 35 years old in good health. Some clones in this sample may be carry-over from other donors' samples.

The V and J genes are TRBV28 and TRBJ1-4; 7 positions agree with TRBD1. CDR3 size: 14 residues. V shed 6 bases, J shed 8 bases, and the junction held 9 bases outside the gene matches. Germline CDR1 reads MDHEN; CDR2 reads SYDVKM. The DNA of the CDR3 is TGTGCCAGCAGCCCCGGGACAGTGAGCGAAAAACTGTTTTTT. It translates to CASSPGTVSEKLFF.

This chain uses TRBV5-1 with TRBJ1-1; 9 bases are shared with TRBD1. The CDR3 has 16 residues. CDR1 is SGHRS and CDR2 is YFSETQ in the germline V gene. V trimming: 4 bases; J trimming: 0 bases; junction bases outside the gene matches: 7. This CDR3 is CASSGGTGSMNTEAFF. The CDR3, as DNA: TGCGCCAGCAGCGGAGGGACAGGGAGCATGAACACTGAAGCTTTCTTT.

The V and J genes are TRBV27 and TRBJ1-1; unclear D gene. This CDR3 has 12 residues. Germline-derived CDR1 and CDR2 are MNHEY and SMNVEV (reference sequence). Trimming took off 10 bases at V and 0 bases at J, with 9 bases between the two ends. The CDR3 protein is CATAGMNTEAFF. The CDR3 DNA follows: TGTGCCACCGCGGGAATGAACACTGAAGCTTTCTTT.

The chain joins TRBV15 to TRBJ2-1; D is undetermined. The germline CDR1 and CDR2 sequences are LNHNV and YYDKDF (reference sequence). The CDR3 runs to 15 residues. V was pared by 0 bases and J by 5 bases, with 11 bases between. This CDR3 is CATSRDTASNNEQFF. The CDR3 DNA reads TGTGCCACCAGCAGAGATACGGCCTCGAACAATGAGCAGTTCTTC.

The chain is built from TRBV27 and TRBJ2-1, with 7 bases fitting TRBD2. The ends lost 4 bases at V and 3 bases at J; junction bases unmatched: 15. In germline, CDR1 is MNHEY, CDR2 SMNVEV (reference sequence). The CDR3 is 18 residues long. Here the CDR3 DNA reads TGTGCCAGCAGTTCACCCACGGGCGGGGGTAGGGACTACAATGAGCAGTTCTTC. Translated: CASSSPTGGGRDYNEQFF.

The V call is TRBV28, the J call TRBJ1-2, with TRBD1 as a possible D gene (5 bases). CDR3 length equals 14 residues. Germline V gene sequence: CDR1 MDHEN, CDR2 SYDVKM. V shed 5 bases and J shed 8 bases, with 18 bases lying between them. CDR3 sequence reads: CASSLSIRGGGYTF. The CDR3 DNA follows: TGTGCCAGCAGTCTCAGCATTCGTGGGGGAGGCTACACCTTC.

The chain is built from TRBV25-1 and TRBJ1-5, with 7 bases lining up with TRBD1. The V segment lost 3 bases and the J segment 5 bases; nucleotides outside the gene matches: 10. The CDR3 sequence is 16 residues long. Germline CDR1 is MGHDK and CDR2 is SYGVNS. CDR3 coding DNA: TGTGCCAGCAGTGACCCGGCAGGGGGAGGCGATCAGCCCCAGCATTTT. As protein: CASSDPAGGGDQPQHF.

V and J are TRBV30 and TRBJ1-5; D might be TRBD1 (6 bases). The CDR3 totals 12 residues. V lost 7 bases, J lost 4 bases, and 11 bases lay in between. Germline V gene data show CDR1 as GTSNPN and CDR2 as SVGIG (reference sequence). CDR3 in DNA: TGTGCCTCTAAAGGGGGGAATCAGCCCCAGCATTTT. Translating gives CASKGGNQPQHF.

The J gene is TRBJ2-1, the V gene TRBV5-1; 7 nucleotides line up with TRBD2. The CDR3 runs 16 residues. From germline, CDR1 is SGHRS and CDR2 YFSETQ. The V gene end was trimmed by 2 bases and the J gene end by 0 bases; junction bases not matched to a gene: 5. CDR3: CASSLLALSSYNEQFF. The CDR3 DNA reads as TGCGCCAGCAGCTTACTAGCGCTTAGCTCCTACAATGAGCAGTTCTTC.

The sample holds one count of this clone. CDR3 nucleotide sequence: TGTGCCAGCAGCCATGGACTAGCGGGAGGTTACGAGCAGTACTTC. Its translation is CASSHGLAGGYEQYF. The chain combines TRBV7-2 with TRBJ2-7; 14 bases line up with TRBD2. The trim removed 5 bases at V and 4 bases at J, leaving 4 bases unmatched. Germline V gives CDR1 SGHTA, CDR2 FQGNSA. The CDR3 loop spans 15 amino acids.

On this clone itself: The sample has other DNA sequences that encode this CDR3 too. This chain joins TRBV30 and TRBJ2-1; unclear D gene. The germline V gene has CDR1 GTSNPN and CDR2 SVGIG (reference sequence). This CDR3 spans 13 amino acids. The V gene lost 1 base and the J gene lost 3 bases, with 7 bases spanning the gap. In nucleotides, the CDR3 is TGTGCCTGGAGTGGGTCTAGCTACAATGAGCAGTTCTTC. As protein: CAWSGSSYNEQFF.

V and J are TRBV28 and TRBJ1-2; D remains unclear. Trimming took 4 bases from V and 3 from J, leaving 9 bases between them. Per germline, CDR1 MDHEN and CDR2 SYDVKM. This CDR3 is 13 amino acids long. CDR3 nucleotides: TGTGCCAGCAGTTCCCAGGTGGACTATGGCTACACCTTC. Residues: CASSSQVDYGYTF.

This rearrangement joins TRBV19 to TRBJ2-5; D perhaps matches TRBD2 (5 bases). Trimming shortened V by 6 bases and J by 1 base, and 12 bases separated the two germline ends. Germline lookup yields CDR1 LNHDA and CDR2 SQIVND (reference sequence). This CDR3 region has 14 residues. CDR3 sequence: CASSPGSAQETQYF. CDR3 sequence (DNA): TGTGCCAGTAGCCCGGGGAGCGCCCAAGAGACCCAGTACTTC.

The chain couples TRBV27 to TRBJ2-7, with D unclear. CDR3 length: 10 amino acids. Trimming took off 8 bases at V and 4 bases at J, with 6 bases between the two ends. Germline V CDR1 and CDR2: MNHEY, SMNVEV (reference sequence). CDR3 loop: CASANYEQYF. As DNA, the CDR3 is TGTGCCAGCGCTAATTACGAGCAGTACTTC.

The gene calls are TRBV7-8 and TRBJ1-5, with 8 bases aligning to TRBD1. Germline lookup yields CDR1 SGHVS and CDR2 FQNEAQ. There are 15 residues in the CDR3. The junction had 9 bases not matched to a gene; V was cut back by 5 bases and J by 6 bases. For the CDR3, the DNA is TGTGCCAGCAGCCTCTGGACAGGGTTATCTCAGCCCCAGCATTTT. This codes for CASSLWTGLSQPQHF.

The genes are TRBV28 and TRBJ2-5; a weak D match, TRBD2 (6 bases). Germline V gene data show CDR1 as MDHEN and CDR2 as SYDVKM. The CDR3 consists of 15 residues. Trimming removed 6 bases at V and 3 bases at J, with 17 bases between. CDR3 sequence (DNA): TGTGCCAGCAGCCCTCCGGGACTGCTAAAAGAGACCCAGTACTTC. Translation: CASSPPGLLKETQYF.

This chain joins TRBV18 and TRBJ2-7; no definite D call. The V end lost 3 bases, the J end lost 6 bases, and 9 bases lay between the germline ends. The CDR3 is made up of 12 amino acids. Germline V lookup: CDR1 KGHSH, CDR2 LQKENI. The CDR3 protein is CASSPERTEQYF. The CDR3 DNA is TGTGCCAGCTCACCGGAGAGAACCGAGCAGTACTTC.

This clone was picked up a small number of times. This chain links TRBV19 with TRBJ1-1; D is unclear. Per germline, CDR1 LNHDA and CDR2 SQIVND (reference sequence). The CDR3 runs to 12 residues. Trimming left V 7 bases short and J 3 bases short, with 9 bases between. CDR3 protein: CASTSGDTEAFF. The CDR3, as DNA: TGTGCCAGTACCTCCGGGGACACTGAAGCTTTCTTT. The full variable domain, rest sourced from reference TRBV19 and TRBJ1-1, is DGGITQSPKYLFRKEGQNVTLSCEQNLNHDAMYWYRQDPGQGLRLIYYSQIVNDFQKGDIAEGYSVSREKKESFPLTVTSAQKNPTAFYLCASTSGDTEAFFGQGTRLTVV.

This clone was found once. J is TRBJ1-2 and V is TRBV28; D gene unclear. The CDR3 contains 14 residues. Germline CDR1 MDHEN, CDR2 SYDVKM. Trimming shortened V by 1 base and J by 5 bases, and 11 bases separated the two germline ends. The CDR3 sequence is CASSLSLLGYGYTF. DNA of the CDR3: TGTGCCAGCAGTTTATCCCTCCTTGGGTATGGCTACACCTTC.

The chain is built from TRBV9 and TRBJ2-1; the match to TRBD2 covers 11 bases. Germline V gene sequence: CDR1 SGDLS, CDR2 YYNGEE. Germline trimming cut 3 bases from V and 4 bases from J; bases unmatched to any gene: 6. The CDR3 spans 16 residues. CDR3 in amino acids: CASSARLAGRYNEQFF. CDR3 bases: TGTGCCAGCAGCGCCCGACTAGCGGGAAGGTACAATGAGCAGTTCTTC.

DNA of the CDR3: TGTGCCAGCACCAACAGGGGTTCGGGTTCCTACGAGCAGTACTTC. Protein sequence: CASTNRGSGSYEQYF. This rearrangement joins TRBV28 to TRBJ2-7, with 7 nucleotides matching TRBD1. V shed 7 bases and J 1 base; nucleotides not matched to a gene: 10. Germline V gene lookup returns CDR1 MDHEN and CDR2 SYDVKM. CDR3 length: 15 amino acids.